The present T cell receptor (beta chain) was sequenced within a study of spatial heterogeneity in lung cancer (dated 2019 in TCRdb). Background for the entire study: The donors were about 71 patients from the lung TRACERx cohort who had early-stage, untreated non-small cell lung cancer. Beta-chain transcripts were consistently detected in greater numbers than alpha-chain transcripts, which likely reflected higher beta-chain transcript abundance. Follow-up PBMC samples were sequenced whenever available, with a median time to follow-up of roughly 26 months after resection. In the raw uncorrected reads, each unique combination of TCR and UMI appeared more than ten times on average. At surgery, both alpha and beta chains were TCR-sequenced in fewer than 250 tumor regions, 63 to 80 matched nontumor lung samples and a few dozen PBMC samples. The study quantitatively compared TCR alpha and beta repertoires across multiple tumor regions, matched nontumor lung and blood in non-small cell lung cancer. Nonsynonymous mutation counts, determined by whole-exome sequencing of tumor tissue, were related to TCR repertoire features. The paper's findings and limits, for the study overall: Ubiquitous expanded tumor TCRs showed up in blood more often at tumor resection than at routine follow-up. Confirming at a functional level the hypothesis that regional TCRs recognize regional mutations was considered to require additional single-cell paired TCR alpha and beta sequencing. Only about 15 patients were included in comparisons of baseline and follow-up blood repertoires.

The sample's time point label, in plain terms: blood at routine non-recurrence follow-up after resection. TCR sequencing used whole RNA extracted from tumor and nontumor lung tissue, or from cryopreserved PBMC samples, without cell sorting. A patient was chosen for TCR sequencing only when enough RNA was available from at least two tumor regions. Of note for this clonotype: Its antigen remains unidentified. One base away there is no much larger clone; base qualities are not given.

From the cysteine up to the phenylalanine, the CDR3 has a length of 15 residues. The entry retains the CDR3 DNA only, 45 bases that are in frame from base 1. Trimming at the junction amounts to 2 bases on V and 6 bases on J, and the germline ends lie 11 bases apart. According to the germline V gene, CDR1 reads SGHTA and CDR2 reads FQGNSA. Receptors were amplified or captured by 5' RACE. Sequenced on a NextSeq 500. The TCR library protocol attached a unique molecular identifier to each TCR cDNA molecule to allow correction of PCR and sequencing errors. Concerning the study's data processing: Decombinator tools were used for TCR identification, UMI-based error correction and CDR3 extraction. Expanded TCRs were defined as those above a frequency of 2 per 1,000, corresponding to the top 1% of the tumor frequency distribution. Renyi diversity was computed with the R vegan package after each repertoire had been subsampled 100 times to 5,000 TCRs. CDR3 similarity networks were built from amino acid triplet string-kernel similarity, with CDR3s being connected when pairwise similarity was above 0.82. Through fastp at Q25 and MiXCR, TCRdb rebuilt clones from the public reads, retaining in-frame beta chains. CDR3 protein duplicates are merged, each entry listing the most common genes and DNA. The V and J calls follow TCRdb's processing rather than the paper's. This sample comprises more than 9,000 distinct CDR3 sequences, 20% to 25% of them detected only once. The ten top clones hold around two fifths of the sample.

The TCR comes from a male donor with early-stage non-small cell lung cancer. This chain joins TRBV7-2 to TRBJ1-6; TRBD1 is a weak D gene call, 6 bases matching. The specimen comprised PBMCs, sampled at follow-up. The DNA sequence is TGTGCCAGCAGCTTACAACAGGGTGGTAATTCACCCCTCCACTTT. Its protein is CASSLQQGGNSPLHF.